The clone carrying this T cell receptor (beta chain) turned up a few times. Its antigen remains unknown. The entry originates in a study of beta chain features in type 1 diabetes. The study's findings and limits: VDJ junctions from type 1 diabetes patients carried fewer insertions and larger deletions. Across all four CD4+ subsets, people with type 1 diabetes showed modestly shorter TCRB CDR3s.

Every bit of the isolated RNA underwent reverse transcription, so sequencing read expressed TCRB transcripts. Naive, central memory and regulatory T cell samples averaged roughly 3.5 million reads. Sequencing used immunoSEQ multiplex PCR; TCRdb keeps in-frame clones, though not all of them. The sample contains roughly 150,000 clones, around 8.3% of which appear only once. Donors contributed one heparinised blood draw apiece, averaging about 116 mL. From germline, CDR1 is LGHNA and CDR2 YSLEER. The trim removed 1 base at V and 7 bases at J, leaving 20 bases unmatched. The CDR3 has 20 residues. Sequencing was carried out using central memory CD4+ T cells from blood. The receptor was isolated from a woman between 18 and 29 years old with type 1 diabetes. The chain combines TRBV4-3 with TRBJ1-5; 9 bases align to TRBD1. The CDR3 spells CASSQGWADRGVLIGQPQHF. CDR3 DNA sequence: TGCGCCAGCAGCCAAGGGTGGGCGGACAGGGGAGTCTTAATTGGACAGCCCCAGCATTTT.